The 31 T cell receptor beta chains reported below all come from one sample, sequenced in a study of quantifying T cell responses using KT2 cells. Study-wide context: RNA was reverse transcribed with TCR alpha and beta constant-region primers.

An oligo carrying a UMI was ligated to the cDNA 3' end. The first PCR ran 3 to 5 cycles with an equimolar RC1.1 and RC1.2 beta primer mix. TCRdb reanalysed the UMI-ligation and nested PCR reads using MiXCR and keeps one entry per CDR3 protein. The sample yields approximately 43,000 distinct CDR3 sequences, 17% seen once. The material sequenced was PBMCs spiked with cells of the T cell clone KT2. The source of these receptors is a human donor.

The sample holds a few counts of this clonotype. The J gene is TRBJ1-1, the V gene TRBV7-8; D gene ambiguous. This CDR3 comprises 13 residues. Germline CDR1 and CDR2: SGHVS and FQNEAQ. The V end lost 1 base, the J end lost 5 bases, and 8 bases lay between the germline ends. The DNA of the CDR3 is TGTGCCAGCAGCTTAGACCCAGATACTGAAGCTTTCTTT. Amino acid sequence: CASSLDPDTEAFF.

This clonotype was recorded many times. V gene TRBV7-2 combines with J gene TRBJ2-3; 7 nucleotides match TRBD1. The length of the CDR3 is 16 residues. The V segment lost 0 bases and the J segment 2 bases; nucleotides outside the gene matches: 5. CDR1 and CDR2 (germline): SGHTA, FQGNSA. The CDR3 nucleotides read TGTGCCAGCAGCTTAGCGAGGGGGCGGGCCACAGATACGCAGTATTTT. Translated, it gives CASSLARGRATDTQYF.

This clonotype was seen a handful of times. The chain combines TRBV12-3 or TRBV12-4 with TRBJ2-4, with TRBD2 matching 7 bases. This CDR3 comprises 19 residues. The V segment lost 4 bases and the J segment 3 bases; nucleotides outside the gene matches: 18. The CDR3 DNA is TGTGCCAGCAGTTCCCTCAGGGTGAGCGGGGCTAAGGGCAAAAACATTCAGTACTTC. Translated: CASSSLRVSGAKGKNIQYF.

J is TRBJ2-1 and V is TRBV20-1, with no clear D. The CDR3 has 12 amino acids. V was pared by 6 bases and J by 0 bases, with 6 bases between. In germline, CDR1 is DFQATT, CDR2 SNEGSKA (reference sequence). CDR3 amino acids: CSALGSYNEQFF. CDR3 nucleotides: TGCAGTGCCCTGGGCTCCTACAATGAGCAGTTCTTC.

The CDR3 reads CSASLVAGYEAFF. The CDR3 nucleotides read TGCAGTGCTAGCCTAGTTGCTGGGTATGAAGCTTTCTTT. This rearrangement joins TRBV20-1 to TRBJ1-1; D is undetermined. The germline V gene has CDR1 DFQATT and CDR2 SNEGSKA (reference sequence). The CDR3 is 13 amino acids. Trimming pared 3 bases from V and 7 bases from J, leaving 15 bases between.

This clonotype has just a few counts. J is TRBJ2-7 and V is TRBV27; TRBD2 might be the D (5 bases). The CDR3 extends over 14 amino acids. Germline CDR1 and CDR2: MNHEY and SMNVEV (reference sequence). Trimming removed 6 bases from V and 0 bases from J, with 12 bases in between. The CDR3 loop is CASSPRENSYEQYF. Here the CDR3 DNA reads TGTGCCAGCAGCCCTCGGGAAAACTCCTACGAGCAGTACTTC.

This chain connects TRBV5-4 to TRBJ1-1, with D unresolved. Germline V lookup: CDR1 SGHNT, CDR2 YYREEE (reference sequence). There are 12 residues in the CDR3. Between the trimmed V and J ends, which lost 4 bases and 10 bases, there was a span of 14 bases. The CDR3 DNA follows: TGTGCCAGCAGCCTTGAGGGTTTCGGAGCTTTCTTT. It yields the protein CASSLEGFGAFF.

In this sample, this clonotype turned up a few times. The genes are TRBV11-2 and TRBJ2-5; D may be TRBD1 (6 bases). Germline V gene lookup returns CDR1 SGHAT and CDR2 FQNNGV. CDR3 length: 13 residues. Trimming removed 5 bases from V and 4 bases from J, with 11 bases in between. CDR3 bases: TGTGCCAGCAGCCCGGGGACACTAGAGACCCAGTACTTC. It encodes CASSPGTLETQYF.

V usage is TRBV4-2 and J usage is TRBJ2-3, with D tentatively TRBD1 or TRBD2 (5 bases each). Trimming removed 0 bases at V and 6 bases at J, with 10 bases between. From germline, CDR1 is LGHNA and CDR2 YNFKEQ. This CDR3 comprises 14 residues. The CDR3 sequence: CASSQDGGVDTQYF. In DNA, the CDR3 is TGTGCCAGCAGCCAAGATGGGGGTGTCGATACGCAGTATTTT.

This clonotype has ten or more counts. V usage is TRBV6-2 or TRBV6-3 and J usage is TRBJ2-7; D is perhaps TRBD2 (5 bases). Trimming took off 0 bases at V and 4 bases at J, with 7 bases between the two ends. The CDR3 is made up of 13 amino acids. Germline loops: CDR1 MNHEY, CDR2 SVGEGT. In DNA, the CDR3 is TGTGCCAGCAGTTACTCTGGGGAGTACGAGCAGTACTTC. Its translation: CASSYSGEYEQYF.

This chain uses TRBV10-3 with TRBJ1-4; D might be TRBD1 (5 bases). This CDR3 spans 12 amino acids. V was pared by 8 bases and J by 8 bases, with 12 bases between. In germline, CDR1 is ENHRY, CDR2 SYGVKD. CDR3: CAISETAEKLFF. In DNA form, the CDR3 reads TGTGCCATCTCCGAGACAGCAGAAAAACTGTTTTTT.

This clonotype was detected only a few times. The genes are TRBV3-1 and TRBJ1-1; D is unresolved. Germline CDR1 reads LGHDT; CDR2 reads YNNKEL (reference sequence). The CDR3 has 14 residues. V dropped 2 bases and J dropped 1 base, with 8 bases sitting between them. CDR3 DNA: TGTGCCAGCAGCCAATTTCGGGGGAACACTGAAGCTTTCTTT. It translates to CASSQFRGNTEAFF.

At least ten counts were recorded for this clonotype. This sequence joins TRBV7-8 and TRBJ1-3, with 8 bases aligning to TRBD1. CDR1 and CDR2 (germline): SGHVS, FQNEAQ. The CDR3 is 15 amino acids. V shed 5 bases and J 2 bases; nucleotides not matched to a gene: 5. The CDR3 nucleotides read TGTGCCAGCAGCCAATCAGGGGGCGCTGGAAACACCATATATTTT. Encoded protein: CASSQSGGAGNTIYF.

This clonotype was found a few times. The chain carries TRBV3-1 and TRBJ2-1; D not certain. This CDR3 is 14 amino acids long. Germline CDR1 and CDR2: LGHDT and YNNKEL (reference sequence). Trimming removed 1 base at V and 9 bases at J, with 13 bases between. DNA for the CDR3: TGTGCCAGCAGCCAAGGGACGGTTAGAAGTGAGCAGTTCTTC. It encodes CASSQGTVRSEQFF.

The chain combines TRBV5-1 with TRBJ2-3, with D possibly TRBD1 on 5 matching bases. CDR1 and CDR2 from the germline V gene are SGHRS and YFSETQ. This CDR3 is 17 amino acids long. With 4 bases removed from V and 2 bases from J, the gap between germline ends came to 20 bases. CDR3: CASSPGQGRFNTDTQYF. The CDR3 DNA follows: TGCGCCAGCAGCCCAGGCCAGGGTCGGTTTAACACAGATACGCAGTATTTT.

Concerning this clonotype itself: No DNA is shown, since the ends of the CDR3 on it are uncertain; the CDR3 is the one TCRdb lists. V and J are TRBV21-1 and TRBJ1-1. TRBV21-1 is a pseudogene segment. The CDR3 is 14 residues long, counting both termini. CDR3 loop: CASSWGTGNTEAFF.

This clonotype turned up a few times. The chain has TRBV7-3 and TRBJ1-2, with TRBD1 as a possible D gene (6 bases). Trimming cost V 5 bases and J 2 bases, with 12 bases left between them. Germline V CDR1 and CDR2: SGHTA, FQGTGA. The CDR3 loop spans 14 amino acids. For the CDR3, the DNA is TGTGCCAGCAGCCAAGGGGACACCAACTATGGCTACACCTTC. It encodes CASSQGDTNYGYTF.

This clonotype has at least ten counts. The chain combines TRBV5-1 with TRBJ1-2, with D maybe TRBD1 (5 bases). V was cut by 1 base and J by 8 bases, with 15 bases left in between. Germline CDR1 SGHRS, CDR2 YFSETQ. CDR3 length: 14 amino acids. The CDR3 sequence is CASSLSQGFEGYTF. CDR3 DNA sequence: TGCGCCAGCAGCTTGAGCCAGGGATTTGAGGGCTACACCTTC.

The chain couples TRBV5-1 to TRBJ1-1; D unclear. V was clipped by 4 bases and J by 1 base, with 14 bases between them. The CDR3 extends over 15 amino acids. Per germline, CDR1 SGHRS and CDR2 YFSETQ. As DNA, the CDR3 is TGCGCCAGCAGCCGGACCCAGGCTCAGAACACTGAAGCTTTCTTT. This codes for CASSRTQAQNTEAFF.

The chain couples TRBV25-1 to TRBJ1-2, with TRBD1 identical over 7 bases. The V gene end was trimmed by 4 bases and the J gene end by 3 bases; junction bases not matched to a gene: 8. This CDR3 contains 15 residues. CDR1 MGHDK and CDR2 SYGVNS come from the germline V gene. CDR3 sequence (DNA): TGTGCCAGCAGTGCCCGACAGGGTCCCTACTATGGCTACACCTTC. Translation: CASSARQGPYYGYTF.

This clonotype has only a few counts. The V and J genes are TRBV25-1 and TRBJ1-2; D call uncertain. The V and J ends lost 2 bases and 5 bases respectively, with 12 bases between them. CDR1 is MGHDK and CDR2 is SYGVNS in the germline V gene. This CDR3 region has 14 residues. CDR3 in amino acids: CASSEPEQFYGYTF. CDR3 bases: TGTGCCAGCAGTGAACCCGAACAATTTTATGGCTACACCTTC.

The chain recombines TRBV7-3 with TRBJ2-3; TRBD2 matches 7 bases. Germline assignment: CDR1 SGHTA and CDR2 FQGTGA. CDR3 length: 14 amino acids. V was clipped by 4 bases and J by 3 bases; unmatched bases: 4. DNA of the CDR3: TGTGCCAGCAGCTGGACGGGGGGTACAGATACGCAGTATTTT. It specifies CASSWTGGTDTQYF.

This clonotype came up a few times. The CDR3 bases are TGCAGTGCTAGAGATATAGCTCCTAGGGAGACCCAGTACTTC. Translating it yields CSARDIAPRETQYF. The chain has TRBV20-1 and TRBJ2-5; D is ambiguous. This CDR3 comprises 14 residues. Between the trimmed V and J ends, which lost 0 bases and 5 bases, there was a span of 13 bases. CDR1 and CDR2 from the germline V gene are DFQATT and SNEGSKA (reference sequence).

This clonotype has a handful of counts. The chain has TRBV20-1 and TRBJ1-6, with TRBD1 matching 7 bases. V was clipped by 4 bases and J by 7 bases; unmatched bases: 4. The germline gives CDR1 DFQATT, CDR2 SNEGSKA (reference sequence). CDR3 size: 13 residues. This CDR3 is CSATDRANSPLHF. The CDR3 coding sequence is TGCAGTGCTACCGACAGGGCGAATTCACCCCTCCACTTT.

The chain couples TRBV5-1 to TRBJ1-1, with a possible D match to TRBD1 (5 bases). This CDR3 comprises 18 residues. V gave up 4 bases and J gave up 0 bases, with 22 bases separating them. Per germline, CDR1 SGHRS and CDR2 YFSETQ. The CDR3 here is CASSLGTPWRGMNTEAFF. DNA of the CDR3: TGCGCCAGCAGCCTAGGTACGCCCTGGAGGGGAATGAACACTGAAGCTTTCTTT.

This clonotype was seen many times. The chain combines TRBV7-2 with TRBJ2-7; 9 nucleotides line up with TRBD2. This CDR3 comprises 16 residues. V shed 0 bases and J 2 bases; nucleotides not matched to a gene: 5. The V gene's germline CDR1 is SGHTA and CDR2 FQGNSA. Here the CDR3 DNA reads TGTGCCAGCAGCTTAGCGGCGACTAGCGGCCCCTACGAGCAGTACTTC. As protein: CASSLAATSGPYEQYF.

The V gene is TRBV20-1, the J gene TRBJ2-1; 7 positions match TRBD2. Germline CDR1 is DFQATT and CDR2 is SNEGSKA (reference sequence). This CDR3 is built from 17 residues. With 3 bases clipped from V and 3 bases from J, the junction kept 14 bases outside the gene matches. The CDR3 here is CSASHQRGVSYYNEQFF. The CDR3 DNA follows: TGCAGTGCTAGCCACCAACGGGGGGTATCATACTACAATGAGCAGTTCTTC.

Here the CDR3 DNA reads TGCAGTGCTAGCATACCTCGGGGGGGCTACAATGAGCAGTTCTTC. It specifies CSASIPRGGYNEQFF. V is TRBV20-1 and J is TRBJ2-1; 8 positions match TRBD2. Germline V gives CDR1 DFQATT, CDR2 SNEGSKA (reference sequence). The V segment lost 3 bases and the J segment 3 bases; nucleotides outside the gene matches: 7. The CDR3 is 15 amino acids.

The table lists this clonotype with a few counts. V is TRBV15 and J is TRBJ2-3, with D maybe TRBD1 (5 bases). The germline V gene has CDR1 LNHNV and CDR2 YYDKDF (reference sequence). This CDR3 contains 12 residues. The germline V and J ends were trimmed by 5 bases and 8 bases, with 11 bases remaining between them. Here the CDR3 reads CATSFDSGTQYF. CDR3 coding DNA: TGTGCCACCAGCTTTGACAGTGGTACGCAGTATTTT.

This clonotype was picked up a small number of times. The chain employs TRBV2 and TRBJ2-7; 8 bases are a match to TRBD2. The CDR3 length is 15 residues. From germline, CDR1 is SNHLY and CDR2 FYNNEI. With V trimmed by 10 bases and J by 1 base, 12 bases remained unmatched. CDR3 sequence: CAIFKTREVSYEQYF. The CDR3 coding sequence is TGTGCCATCTTCAAAACGCGGGAGGTTTCCTACGAGCAGTACTTC.

This clonotype occurred a few times. This sequence joins TRBV5-1 and TRBJ2-7; maybe TRBD1 (6 bases). Between the trimmed V and J ends, which lost 5 bases and 3 bases, there was a span of 15 bases. There are 14 residues in the CDR3. Germline CDR1 reads SGHRS; CDR2 reads YFSETQ. CDR3 residues: CASRVGTNYYEQYF. The CDR3 DNA reads TGCGCCAGCAGAGTCGGGACAAATTACTACGAGCAGTACTTC.